This T cell receptor beta chain was obtained from a study of neurological immune-mediated disorders. Findings and limits, study-wide: Private repertoires in all groups were suggested by the absence of shared CDR3 amino acid sequences among expanded clones across subjects.

The time point is: technical triplicate 2. Sorted libraries were made with about 1 million CD4+ or CD8+ T cells. The cDNA was synthesized by 5'RACE incorporating 10-nucleotide random UMIs. TCRdb re-called the 5' RACE reads through MiXCR, storing one row per CDR3 protein. The table includes about 32,000 distinct CDR3 sequences, more than 10% detected once. This clonotype was seen ten or more times. Its antigen remains unidentified. V lost 4 bases and J 4 bases, leaving 8 bases between the germline ends. Germline CDR1 ENHRY, CDR2 SYGVKD. This CDR3 has 13 amino acids. This TCR derives from a female donor with HTLV-1-associated myelopathy (HAM/TSP). The specimen sequenced was CD4+ T cells from blood. The chain employs TRBV10-3 and TRBJ2-1; D may be TRBD1 (6 bases). As DNA, the CDR3 is TGTGCCATCAGTGCAGGGGAATACAATGAGCAGTTCTTC. It yields the protein CAISAGEYNEQFF.